What follows are 28 T cell receptor beta chains derived from one specimen sequenced in a study of T cell responses to AZD1222 COVID-19 vaccine. Clones were read by immunoSEQ multiplex PCR, and TCRdb kept only the in-frame ones, dropping some. This sample has roughly 150,000 clones; roughly nine tenths occur once, and the top ten carry over 1%. The starting material was peripheral blood, obtained 28 days after the second AZD1222 dose. These receptors all stem from an adult who received the AZD1222 COVID-19 vaccine.

The chain has TRBV18 and TRBJ1-5, with D possibly TRBD1 on 6 matching bases. Trimming shortened V by 3 bases and J by 0 bases, and 18 bases separated the two germline ends. Germline V gene data show CDR1 as KGHSH and CDR2 as LQKENI. The CDR3 has 18 residues. CDR3 region: CASSPGHSGGYSNQPQHF. DNA of the CDR3: TGTGCCAGCTCACCGGGACATTCGGGCGGGTATAGCAATCAGCCCCAGCATTTT. Variable domain in full (rest from reference TRBV18 and TRBJ1-5): NAGVMQNPRHLVRRRGQEARLRCSPMKGHSHVYWYRQLPEEGLKFMVYLQKENIIDESGMPKERFSAEFPKEGPSILRIQQVVRGDSAAYFCASSPGHSGGYSNQPQHFGDGTRLSIL.

The CDR3 protein is CASSLVPSPGELFF. The CDR3 region has the DNA TGTGCCAGCAGCTTAGTACCCAGTCCCGGGGAGCTGTTTTTT. The rearrangement links TRBV7-8 to TRBJ2-2; D unresolved. The CDR3 consists of 14 residues. Trimming stripped 1 base from V and 6 bases from J, with 9 bases between. Germline V lookup: CDR1 SGHVS, CDR2 FQNEAQ.

V gene TRBV5-1 combines with J gene TRBJ1-1; D perhaps matches TRBD1 (6 bases). In germline, CDR1 is SGHRS, CDR2 YFSETQ. The germline V and J ends were trimmed by 1 base and 6 bases, with 13 bases remaining between them. The CDR3 covers 14 residues. The CDR3: CASSLRGQAAEAFF. The CDR3 DNA reads TGCGCCAGCAGCTTGCGGGGGCAGGCCGCTGAAGCTTTCTTT.

The chain has TRBV18 and TRBJ1-2; D call uncertain. V was cut by 2 bases and J by 2 bases, with 15 bases left in between. Germline V CDR1 and CDR2: KGHSH, LQKENI. The CDR3 sequence is 16 residues long. CDR3 bases: TGTGCCAGCTCACCAAACAACGCGGCTAGAAACTATGGCTACACCTTC. It translates to CASSPNNAARNYGYTF.

The chain is built from TRBV5-8 and TRBJ2-2; the match to TRBD1 covers 7 bases. CDR3 length equals 15 residues. Germline V lookup: CDR1 SGHTS, CDR2 YDEGEE. V lost 3 bases, J lost 0 bases, and 2 bases stayed unmatched. CDR3 loop: CASSWGQPNTGELFF. As DNA, the CDR3 is TGTGCCAGCAGCTGGGGACAGCCGAACACCGGGGAGCTGTTTTTT.

The rearrangement uses TRBV14 and TRBJ2-7; 8 nucleotides agree with TRBD2. The V gene's germline CDR1 is SGHDN and CDR2 FVKESK. V shed 5 bases, J shed 1 base, and the junction held 7 bases outside the gene matches. The CDR3 has 15 residues. The CDR3 DNA reads as TGTGCCAGCAGCGAGCCGGGACTAGGGTCCTACGAGCAGTACTTC. This codes for CASSEPGLGSYEQYF.

The CDR3 reads CASSLATGGSGTQYF. As DNA, the CDR3 is TGCGCCAGCAGCTTGGCCACGGGGGGCTCCGGAACCCAGTACTTC. The chain has TRBV5-1 and TRBJ2-5; the D gene is possibly TRBD2 (7 bases). There are 15 residues in the CDR3. Per germline, CDR1 SGHRS and CDR2 YFSETQ. V was trimmed by 0 bases and J by 8 bases, leaving 17 bases between them.

The chain recombines TRBV10-3 with TRBJ1-1; tentatively, D is TRBD1 (6 bases). Trimming removed 0 bases from V and 1 base from J, with 12 bases in between. The CDR3 runs 16 residues. Per germline, CDR1 ENHRY and CDR2 SYGVKD. The chain's CDR3 is CAISESTRTANTEAFF. The CDR3 nucleotides are TGTGCCATCAGTGAGTCGACAAGGACAGCGAACACTGAAGCTTTCTTT.

In its sample, this clone was seen once. V is TRBV27 and J is TRBJ2-7; 7 bases line up with TRBD2. The germline V gene has CDR1 MNHEY and CDR2 SMNVEV (reference sequence). V shed 0 bases and J 2 bases; nucleotides not matched to a gene: 7. The CDR3 is 16 amino acids. The CDR3 coding sequence is TGTGCCAGCAGTTTATCATGGGGGACTATAACCTACGAGCAGTACTTC. Its translation is CASSLSWGTITYEQYF.

V gene TRBV6-2 or TRBV6-3 combines with J gene TRBJ1-6; D uncertain. There are 15 residues in the CDR3. Germline lookup yields CDR1 MNHEY and CDR2 SVGEGT. Trimming removed 6 bases at V and 6 bases at J, with 15 bases between. CDR3 loop: CASSPLSSPNSPLHF. CDR3 DNA sequence: TGTGCCAGCAGCCCGCTATCCAGTCCTAATTCACCCCTCCACTTT.

This clone was seen just once. J is TRBJ2-5 and V is TRBV10-3; D not certain. Trimming stripped 0 bases from V and 5 bases from J, with 10 bases between. Germline V gives CDR1 ENHRY, CDR2 SYGVKD. This CDR3 is built from 14 residues. The CDR3 DNA reads TGTGCCATCAGTGAGTCGTGGGAAGGCGAGACCCAGTACTTC. It specifies CAISESWEGETQYF.

The chain uses TRBV12-5 and TRBJ2-1, with 10 bases matching TRBD1. This CDR3 is 15 amino acids long. J was trimmed by 2 bases and V by 6 bases; bases with no gene match: 4. Germline assignment: CDR1 LGHNT and CDR2 FRNRAP. The CDR3 region has the DNA TGTGCTAGTGGCCCGGGGACAGGGGCCTACAATGAGCAGTTCTTC. This gives the protein CASGPGTGAYNEQFF.

The J gene is TRBJ2-3, the V gene TRBV5-1; 8 nucleotides match TRBD2. The trim removed 0 bases at V and 1 base at J, leaving 4 bases unmatched. The CDR3 is made up of 16 amino acids. Germline CDR1 is SGHRS and CDR2 is YFSETQ. DNA for the CDR3: TGCGCCAGCAGCTTGGCCGAACTAGCGGGCACAGATACGCAGTATTTT. Translated, it gives CASSLAELAGTDTQYF.

The genes are TRBV5-8 and TRBJ1-2; no clear D. CDR3 length: 14 residues. CDR1 and CDR2 from the germline V gene are SGHTS and YDEGEE. With 2 bases removed from V and 5 bases from J, the gap between germline ends came to 13 bases. CDR3 in amino acids: CASSFNRPGYGYTF. The DNA of the CDR3 is TGTGCCAGCAGCTTTAACCGCCCGGGGTATGGCTACACCTTC.

The V and J genes are TRBV14 and TRBJ2-1; weak D call: TRBD2 (5 bases). The V gene lost 5 bases and the J gene lost 9 bases, with 20 bases spanning the gap. Germline V CDR1 and CDR2: SGHDN, FVKESK. The CDR3 totals 15 residues. CDR3 coding DNA: TGTGCCAGCAGCGAAAGGAGGAGTAGAACTGTTGAGCAGTTCTTC. It specifies CASSERRSRTVEQFF.

The chain has TRBV19 and TRBJ2-3, with D perhaps matching TRBD1 (5 bases). V was cut by 5 bases and J by 2 bases, with 11 bases left in between. Germline V lookup: CDR1 LNHDA, CDR2 SQIVND (reference sequence). This CDR3 has 14 amino acids. CDR3 sequence: CASSSGPFTDTQYF. The DNA of the CDR3 is TGTGCCAGTAGTTCAGGGCCTTTCACAGATACGCAGTATTTT. Based on the CDR3 plus reference TRBV19 and TRBJ2-3, the full variable domain is DGGITQSPKYLFRKEGQNVTLSCEQNLNHDAMYWYRQDPGQGLRLIYYSQIVNDFQKGDIAEGYSVSREKKESFPLTVTSAQKNPTAFYLCASSSGPFTDTQYFGPGTRLTVL.

V and J are TRBV12-3 or TRBV12-4 and TRBJ2-4; possibly TRBD1 or TRBD2 for D (5 bases each). V dropped 3 bases and J dropped 9 bases, with 12 bases sitting between them. The CDR3 is made up of 13 amino acids. The CDR3 region is CASSFEGRGIQYF. In nucleotides, the CDR3 is TGTGCCAGCAGTTTTGAGGGGAGAGGCATTCAGTACTTC.

V gene TRBV5-4 combines with J gene TRBJ1-6; D gene unclear. The CDR3 spans 14 residues. Germline lookup yields CDR1 SGHNT and CDR2 YYREEE (reference sequence). The V gene lost 9 bases and the J gene lost 8 bases, with 18 bases spanning the gap. The CDR3 DNA reads TGTGCCACCATCTCGGGCCAAATGGATTCACCCCTCCACTTT. It translates to CATISGQMDSPLHF. Complete variable domain (other parts from reference TRBV5-4 and TRBJ1-6): ETGVTQSPTHLIKTRGQQVTLRCSSQSGHNTVSWYQQALGQGPQFIFQYYREEENGRGNFPPRFSGLQFPNYSSELNVNALELDDSALYLCATISGQMDSPLHFGNGTRLTVT.

The chain couples TRBV6-5 to TRBJ1-6, with no clear D. The CDR3 covers 15 residues. The germline gives CDR1 MNHEY, CDR2 SVGAGI. Trimming pared 1 base from V and 7 bases from J, leaving 11 bases between. CDR3 residues: CASSYFTGGNSPLHF. The CDR3 DNA sequence: TGTGCCAGCAGTTACTTCACCGGAGGGAATTCACCCCTCCACTTT.

CDR3 nucleotide sequence: TGTGCCAGCAGCCCACGCGCGGGGGGCGAGCTGTACACAGATACGCAGTATTTT. It is translated as CASSPRAGGELYTDTQYF. The chain combines TRBV4-2 with TRBJ2-3, with TRBD2 matching over 8 bases. CDR1 is LGHNA and CDR2 is YNFKEQ in the germline V gene. The ends lost 4 bases at V and 2 bases at J; junction bases unmatched: 14. This CDR3 contains 18 residues.

The V gene is TRBV7-9, the J gene TRBJ2-1; 10 nucleotides agree with TRBD2. Germline V gene lookup returns CDR1 SEHNR and CDR2 FQNEAQ (reference sequence). CDR3 size: 13 residues. Here the CDR3 DNA reads TGTGTCTATGTACTAGCGGGATACAATGAGCAGTTCTTC. Its protein product is CVYVLAGYNEQFF.

This chain uses TRBV11-2 with TRBJ2-1; D uncertain. Per the germline V gene, CDR1 is SGHAT and CDR2 is FQNNGV. Trimming took off 2 bases at V and 6 bases at J, with 5 bases between the two ends. The CDR3 contains 12 residues. The DNA for the CDR3 is TGTGCCAGCAGCTTAACCTCCAATGAGCAGTTCTTC. Its translation is CASSLTSNEQFF.

CDR3 DNA: TGCAGCGTTGAAGGGACAGAAGAAATTCTACACGAGCAGTACTTC. Translation gives CSVEGTEEILHEQYF. The V and J genes are TRBV29-1 and TRBJ2-7, with D tentatively TRBD1 (6 bases). Germline V lookup: CDR1 SQVTM, CDR2 ANQGSEA. This CDR3 comprises 15 residues. V was cut by 1 base and J by 5 bases, with 18 bases left in between.

The rearrangement uses TRBV15 and TRBJ1-6; no clear D. V lost 3 bases and J lost 5, with 11 bases in between. The length of the CDR3 is 15 residues. Germline values: CDR1 LNHNV, CDR2 YYDKDF (reference sequence). The CDR3 DNA follows: TGTGCCACCAGCAGGGCGGGAAGCCATAATTCACCCCTCCACTTT. Amino acid sequence: CATSRAGSHNSPLHF.

The genes are TRBV27 and TRBJ2-7, with D possibly called TRBD1 or TRBD2 (5 bases each). The V and J ends lost 2 bases and 3 bases respectively, with 8 bases between them. Germline CDR1 and CDR2: MNHEY and SMNVEV (reference sequence). CDR3 length: 13 amino acids. The CDR3 region has the DNA TGTGCCAGCAGTTTAGGGACCCACTACGAGCAGTACTTC. It codes for CASSLGTHYEQYF.

J is TRBJ1-2 and V is TRBV5-4, with D possibly matching TRBD1 (6 bases). The V end was cut by 6 bases, the J end by 6 bases, with 12 bases between. This CDR3 has 12 residues. Germline V lookup: CDR1 SGHNT, CDR2 YYREEE (reference sequence). The DNA of the CDR3 is TGTGCCAGCATCAATACAGGGAATGGCTACACCTTC. Translated, it gives CASINTGNGYTF.

The chain recombines TRBV11-2 with TRBJ1-2, with 10 bases matching TRBD1. The V and J ends lost 0 bases and 4 bases, in that order; junction bases with no gene match: 2. Germline CDR1 is SGHAT and CDR2 is FQNNGV. The CDR3 covers 15 residues. This CDR3 reads CASSLDGTGVYGYTF. The DNA for the CDR3 is TGTGCCAGCAGCTTAGATGGGACAGGGGTCTATGGCTACACCTTC. Complete variable domain (other parts from reference TRBV11-2 and TRBJ1-2): EAGVAQSPRYKIIEKRQSVAFWCNPISGHATLYWYQQILGQGPKLLIQFQNNGVVDDSQLPKDRFSAERLKGVDSTLKIQPAKLEDSAVYLCASSLDGTGVYGYTFGSGTRLTVV.

The chain links TRBV11-2 to TRBJ2-7, with TRBD1 matching over 9 bases. CDR1 and CDR2 from the germline V gene are SGHAT and FQNNGV. The V and J ends lost 2 bases and 5 bases, in that order; junction bases with no gene match: 10. CDR3 length equals 16 residues. The CDR3 coding sequence is TGTGCCAGCAGCTTATGGTTTCGGGACAGGGTAGACGAGCAGTACTTC. This sequence encodes CASSLWFRDRVDEQYF.